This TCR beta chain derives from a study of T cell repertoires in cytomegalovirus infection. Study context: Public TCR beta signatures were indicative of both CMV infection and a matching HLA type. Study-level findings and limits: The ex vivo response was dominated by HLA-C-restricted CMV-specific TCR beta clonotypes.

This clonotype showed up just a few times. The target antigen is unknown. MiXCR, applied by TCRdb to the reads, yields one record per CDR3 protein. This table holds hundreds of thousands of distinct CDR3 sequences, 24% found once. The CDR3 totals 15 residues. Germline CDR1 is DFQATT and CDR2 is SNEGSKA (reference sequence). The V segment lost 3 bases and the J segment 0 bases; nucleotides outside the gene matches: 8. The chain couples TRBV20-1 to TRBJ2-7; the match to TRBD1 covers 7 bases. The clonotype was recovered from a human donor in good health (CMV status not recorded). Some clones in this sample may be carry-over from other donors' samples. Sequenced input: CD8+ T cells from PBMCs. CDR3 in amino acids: CSASSWTGFSYEQYV. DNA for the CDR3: TGCAGTGCTAGTTCGTGGACAGGCTTCTCCTACGAGCAGTACGTC.